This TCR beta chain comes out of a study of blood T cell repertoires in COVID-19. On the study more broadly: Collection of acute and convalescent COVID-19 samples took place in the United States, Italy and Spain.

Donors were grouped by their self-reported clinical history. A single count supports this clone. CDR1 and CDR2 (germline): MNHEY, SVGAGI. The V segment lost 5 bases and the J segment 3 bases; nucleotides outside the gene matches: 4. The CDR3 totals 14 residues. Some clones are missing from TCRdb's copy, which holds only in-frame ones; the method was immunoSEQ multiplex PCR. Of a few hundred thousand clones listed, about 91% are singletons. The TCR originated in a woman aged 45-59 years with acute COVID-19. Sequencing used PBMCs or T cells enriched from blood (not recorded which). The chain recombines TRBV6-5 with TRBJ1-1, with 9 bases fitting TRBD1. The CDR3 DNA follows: TGTGCCAGCAGTCGCACAGGGGGCGACACTGAAGCTTTCTTT. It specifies CASSRTGGDTEAFF.